Listed below are T cell receptor beta chains from one sample, sequenced in a study of spatial heterogeneity in lung cancer. TCRdb recomputed calls from the 5' RACE reads with MiXCR, one row per CDR3 protein. The top ten hold approximately 24% of the sample, which has some 1,300 distinct CDR3 sequences, about 10% seen once. The sequenced sample was lung tumor tissue, obtained at surgery. Receptors originate from a male donor with early-stage non-small cell lung cancer. Each CDR3 is given with its conserved first and last residue. D genes are given only for firm matches. Clone size, where shown, is once, few, many, or a class for clones that have expanded.

TRBJ2-2	NA	medium-sized	TRBV6-5	TGTGCCAGCAGTTACTCGTCCCTAGCCCTAGCGACCGGGGAGCTGTTTTTT	CASSYSSLALATGELFF
TRBJ2-3	TRBD1	large	TRBV20-1	TGCAGTGCTAGAAACAGGGGGACGGCAGATACGCAGTATTTT	CSARNRGTADTQYF
TRBJ2-5	NA	medium-sized	TRBV5-1	TGCGCCAGCAGCCCCCTCAACGTGGGGTACCAAGAGACCCAGTACTTC	CASSPLNVGYQETQYF
TRBJ1-5	NA	NA	TRBV2	TGTGCCAGCAGTGAGTATCAGGGCAGCAATCAGCCCCAGCATTTT	CASSEYQGSNQPQHF
TRBJ1-2	NA	medium-sized	TRBV20-1	TGCAGTGCTAGGAACAGAAACTATGGCTACACCTTC	CSARNRNYGYTF
TRBJ2-5	NA	medium-sized	TRBV7-8	TGTGCCAGCAGCTTCGGACTGAAAGAGACCCAGTACTTC	CASSFGLKETQYF
TRBJ1-5	NA	NA	TRBV3-1	TGTGCCAGCAGCCCTGGGGGATATAGCAATCAGCCCCAGCATTTT	CASSPGGYSNQPQHF
TRBJ2-7	NA	once	TRBV3-1	TGTGCCAGCAGCCATGAACAAGGAAGCTCCTACGAGCAGTACTTC	CASSHEQGSSYEQYF
TRBJ1-1	NA	medium-sized	TRBV2	TGTGCCAGCAGTGGAGTCTACAGGAACACTGAAGCTTTCTTT	CASSGVYRNTEAFF
TRBJ2-5	NA	large	TRBV2	TGTGCCAGCAGTGTGGACTATCAAGAGACCCAGTACTTC	CASSVDYQETQYF
TRBJ2-2	NA	medium-sized	TRBV5-1	TGCGCCAGCAGCTTGTACACCGGGGAGCTGTTTTTT	CASSLYTGELFF
TRBJ2-7	NA	medium-sized	TRBV6-5	TGTGCCAGCAGGAGCGACGGCCCCTACGAGCAGTACTTC	CASRSDGPYEQYF